The clone carrying this TCR beta chain was seen only a few times. The assay was immunoSEQ multiplex PCR, and TCRdb's table has in-frame clones only and misses some. The data show about 520,000 clones, with almost 80% seen just once and about 12% held by the top ten. The data stem from a study of shared clonotypes between healthy human individuals. This CDR3 contains 13 residues. Per the germline V gene, CDR1 is SGHNT and CDR2 is YYREEE (reference sequence). Deletions cut 0 bases from V and 7 bases from J, with 10 bases between. This chain uses TRBV5-4 with TRBJ1-1; D may be TRBD1 (5 bases). This TCR came from a woman in her thirties or forties in good health. Some clones in this sample may be carry-over from other donors' samples. The sequencing sample was made of PBMCs. The CDR3 DNA is TGTGCCAGCAGCTTGGCGCGGGACGGTGAAGCTTTCTTT. This codes for CASSLARDGEAFF.